This entry is about one T cell receptor beta chain. The entry originates in a study of blood T cell repertoires in COVID-19. This CDR3 is 14 amino acids long. From germline, CDR1 is MNHEY and CDR2 SMNVEV (reference sequence). V was cut by 6 bases and J by 4 bases, with 15 bases left in between. TCRdb's copy holds only in-frame clones and misses some; the assay was immunoSEQ multiplex PCR. The sample carries about 50,000 clones, around 88% recorded once. The source is a woman aged 60 to 75 with acute or convalescent COVID-19. The V call is TRBV27, the J call TRBJ1-2; D may be TRBD1 (5 bases). Sequencing was performed on peripheral blood. The CDR3 DNA reads TGTGCCAGCAGGGGGGGTACGTGGGGCTATGGCTACACCTTC. Amino acids: CASRGGTWGYGYTF.